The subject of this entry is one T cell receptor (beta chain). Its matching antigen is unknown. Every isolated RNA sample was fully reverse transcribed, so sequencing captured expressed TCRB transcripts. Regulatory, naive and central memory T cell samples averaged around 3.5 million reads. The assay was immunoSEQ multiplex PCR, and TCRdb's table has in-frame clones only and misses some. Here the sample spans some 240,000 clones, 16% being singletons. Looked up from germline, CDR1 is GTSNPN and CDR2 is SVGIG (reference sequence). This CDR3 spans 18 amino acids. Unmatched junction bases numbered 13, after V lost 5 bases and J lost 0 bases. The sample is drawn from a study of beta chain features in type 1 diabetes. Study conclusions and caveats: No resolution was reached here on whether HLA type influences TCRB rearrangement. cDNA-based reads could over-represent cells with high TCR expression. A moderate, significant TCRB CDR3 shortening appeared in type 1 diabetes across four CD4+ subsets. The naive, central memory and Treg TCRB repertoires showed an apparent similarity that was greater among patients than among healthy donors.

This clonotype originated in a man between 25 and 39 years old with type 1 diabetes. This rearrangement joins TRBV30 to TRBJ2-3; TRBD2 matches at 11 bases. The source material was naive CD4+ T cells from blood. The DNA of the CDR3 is TGTGCCTGGCGAACCGGGACTAGCGGATTTACTAGCACAGATACGCAGTATTTT. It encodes CAWRTGTSGFTSTDTQYF.